This T cell receptor beta chain was recorded in a study of Ad26.COV2.S vaccination and SARS-CoV-2 variants. Study at large: Donor joined the COV1001 Ad26.COV2.S trial arm. Doses of Ad26.COV2.S were injected into muscle once or twice, 56 days apart. General study results and limits: Post-vaccination breadth of spike-specific CD8+ and CD4+ T cell responses was reportedly substantial.

The treatment is: about 20 received Ad26.COV2.S at low or high dose, single or two shots; 5 received placebo; per-sample allocation not given. Sample collection was performed on day 63 after the first vaccine or placebo injection. The CDR3 is 12 amino acids. Germline values: CDR1 SGDLS, CDR2 YYNGEE. The V and J ends lost 4 bases and 7 bases respectively, with 11 bases between them. On this clone itself: Its matching antigen is unknown.

Sequencing used immunoSEQ multiplex PCR; TCRdb keeps in-frame clones, though not all of them. The table records about 330,000 clones, 90% of them present only once. Here the sequenced sample was peripheral blood, taken in a trial of Ad26.COV2.S vaccine versus placebo. This TCR came from a person aged 18-65 years who received the Ad26.COV2.S COVID-19 vaccine or a placebo. V usage is TRBV9 and J usage is TRBJ1-2; no firm D call. The CDR3 nucleotides are TGTGCCAGCAGCCCCCCCCACAGTGGCTACACCTTC. Translated: CASSPPHSGYTF. Complete variable domain (other parts from reference TRBV9 and TRBJ1-2): DSGVTQTPKHLITATGQRVTLRCSPRSGDLSVYWYQQSLDQGLQFLIQYYNGEERAKGNILERFSAQQFPDLHSELNLSSLELGDSALYFCASSPPHSGYTFGSGTRLTVV.